This T cell receptor beta chain was observed in a study of cytomegalovirus exposure and HLA in healthy donors. General observations from the study: Specificity of a few CMV-associated chains for CMV antigens was verified in vitro.

The data were produced by immunoSEQ multiplex PCR, yet TCRdb's version contains in-frame clones alone and is incomplete. The sample yields approximately 300,000 clones, about nine tenths seen once. Comments on this clone: Its antigen is unidentified.

The receptor's source is a woman aged 18-35 years in good health and CMV-seronegative. The sample was PBMCs.

CDR3 bases: TGTGCCAGCAGTAACTTAGAGGGTACCACTGAAGCTTTCTTT. Amino acid sequence: CASSNLEGTTEAFF. J is TRBJ1-1 and V is TRBV6-1, with D hard to call. The V end was cut by 5 bases, the J end by 4 bases, with 14 bases between. The CDR3 spans 14 residues. Looked up from germline, CDR1 is MNHNS and CDR2 is SASEGT.